The TCR beta chain under discussion was sequenced for a study of OX40 agonist ivuxolimab in advanced cancers. Study in general: Averaging 60 years in age, with a range of roughly 20 to 79, the cohort was 65% to 85% male. Three patients responded partially, comprising one with hepatocellular carcinoma and two with cutaneous melanoma. Study outcomes and limitations: Dosing at 0.1 to 3.0 mg/kg was accompanied by clonal expansion of CD4+ and CD8+ blood T cells by week 6.

Sequencing used immunoSEQ multiplex PCR; TCRdb keeps in-frame clones, though not all of them. The sample records around 53,000 clones, roughly 84% being singletons. On this clone itself: Its antigen is not identified.

The ends were cut back, 6 bases at V and 10 bases at J, with 22 bases in the middle. The CDR3 consists of 16 residues. Germline CDR1 MRHNA, CDR2 SNTAGT. This sequence was found in an adult with an advanced solid tumor such as melanoma, head and neck, liver or kidney cancer. V gene TRBV6-4 combines with J gene TRBJ1-6, with D unclear. The specimen comprised CD4+ or CD8+ T cells sorted from blood, sampled in a trial of the OX40 agonist ivuxolimab. DNA for the CDR3: TGTGCCAGCAGACCGACACCACCCGGACTAATCTCACCCCTCCACTTT. Protein sequence: CASRPTPPGLISPLHF.